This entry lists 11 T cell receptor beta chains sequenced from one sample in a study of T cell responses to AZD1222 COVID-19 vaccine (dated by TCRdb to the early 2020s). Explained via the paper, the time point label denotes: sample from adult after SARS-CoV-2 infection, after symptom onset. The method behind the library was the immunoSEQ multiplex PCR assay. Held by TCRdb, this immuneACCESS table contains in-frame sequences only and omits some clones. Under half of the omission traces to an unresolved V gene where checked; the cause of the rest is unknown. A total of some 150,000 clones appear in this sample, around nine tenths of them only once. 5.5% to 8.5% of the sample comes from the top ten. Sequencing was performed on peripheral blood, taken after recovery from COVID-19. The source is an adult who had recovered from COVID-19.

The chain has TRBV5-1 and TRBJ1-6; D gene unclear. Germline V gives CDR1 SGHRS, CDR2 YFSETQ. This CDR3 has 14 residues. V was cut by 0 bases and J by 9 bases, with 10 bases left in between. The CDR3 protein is CASSLVLDVSPLHF. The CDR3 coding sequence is TGCGCCAGCAGCTTGGTTCTCGACGTTTCACCCCTCCACTTT.

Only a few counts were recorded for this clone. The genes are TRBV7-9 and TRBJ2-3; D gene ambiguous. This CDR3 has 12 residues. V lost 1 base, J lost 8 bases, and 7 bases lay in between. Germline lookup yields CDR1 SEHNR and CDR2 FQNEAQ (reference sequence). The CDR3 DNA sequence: TGTGCCAGCAGCTTAGAGGAGAGTACGCAGTATTTT. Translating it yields CASSLEESTQYF.

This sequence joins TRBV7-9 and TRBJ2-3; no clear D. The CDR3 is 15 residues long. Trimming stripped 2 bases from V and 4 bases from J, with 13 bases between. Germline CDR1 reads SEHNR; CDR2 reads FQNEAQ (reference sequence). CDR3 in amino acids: CASSLSGAVADTQYF. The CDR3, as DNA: TGTGCCAGCAGCTTATCCGGCGCCGTCGCAGATACGCAGTATTTT. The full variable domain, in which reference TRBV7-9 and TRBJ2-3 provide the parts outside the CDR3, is DTGVSQNPRHKITKRGQNVTFRCDPISEHNRLYWYRQTLGQGPEFLTYFQNEAQLEKSRLLSDRFSAERPKGSFSTLEIQRTEQGDSAMYLCASSLSGAVADTQYFGPGTRLTVL.

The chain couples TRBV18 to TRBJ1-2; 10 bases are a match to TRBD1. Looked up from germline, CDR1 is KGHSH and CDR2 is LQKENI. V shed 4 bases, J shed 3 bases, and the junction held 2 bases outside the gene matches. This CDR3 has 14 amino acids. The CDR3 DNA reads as TGTGCCAGCTCACGGGACAGGGGAGACTATGGCTACACCTTC. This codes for CASSRDRGDYGYTF.

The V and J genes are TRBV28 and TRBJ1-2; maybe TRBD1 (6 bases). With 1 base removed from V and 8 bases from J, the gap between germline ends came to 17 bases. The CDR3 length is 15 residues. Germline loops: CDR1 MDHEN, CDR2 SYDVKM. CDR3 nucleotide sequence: TGTGCCAGCAGTTTATCGGGGCAGGGGTTTAGGGGCTACACCTTC. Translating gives CASSLSGQGFRGYTF.

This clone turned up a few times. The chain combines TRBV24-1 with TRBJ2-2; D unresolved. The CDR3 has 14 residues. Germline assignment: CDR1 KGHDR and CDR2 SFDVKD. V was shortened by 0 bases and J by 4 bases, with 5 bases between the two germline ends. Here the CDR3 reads CATSDLGFTGELFF. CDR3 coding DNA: TGTGCCACCAGTGATTTGGGTTTCACCGGGGAGCTGTTTTTT.

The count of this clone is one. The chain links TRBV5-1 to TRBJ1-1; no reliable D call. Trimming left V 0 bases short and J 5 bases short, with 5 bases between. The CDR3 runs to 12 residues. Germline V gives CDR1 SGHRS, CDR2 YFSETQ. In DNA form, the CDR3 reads TGCGCCAGCAGCTTGGGAGCAACTGAAGCTTTCTTT. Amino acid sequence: CASSLGATEAFF.

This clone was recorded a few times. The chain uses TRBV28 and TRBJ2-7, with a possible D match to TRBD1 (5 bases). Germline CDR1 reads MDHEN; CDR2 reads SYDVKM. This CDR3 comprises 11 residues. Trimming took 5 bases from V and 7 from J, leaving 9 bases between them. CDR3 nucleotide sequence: TGTGCCAGCAGTGTGACAGAAGAGCAGTACTTC. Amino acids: CASSVTEEQYF.

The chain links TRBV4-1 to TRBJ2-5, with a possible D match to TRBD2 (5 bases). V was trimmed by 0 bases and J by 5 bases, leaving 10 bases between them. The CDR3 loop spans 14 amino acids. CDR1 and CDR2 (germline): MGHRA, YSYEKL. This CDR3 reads CASSQDSGRETQYF. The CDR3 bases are TGCGCCAGCAGCCAAGATTCGGGAAGGGAGACCCAGTACTTC.

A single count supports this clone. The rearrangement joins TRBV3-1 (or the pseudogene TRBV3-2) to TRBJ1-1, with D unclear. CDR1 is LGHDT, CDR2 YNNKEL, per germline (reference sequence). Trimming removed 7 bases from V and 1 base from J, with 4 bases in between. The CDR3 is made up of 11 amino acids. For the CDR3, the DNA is TGTGCCAGCATTGGGAACACTGAAGCTTTCTTT. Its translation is CASIGNTEAFF.

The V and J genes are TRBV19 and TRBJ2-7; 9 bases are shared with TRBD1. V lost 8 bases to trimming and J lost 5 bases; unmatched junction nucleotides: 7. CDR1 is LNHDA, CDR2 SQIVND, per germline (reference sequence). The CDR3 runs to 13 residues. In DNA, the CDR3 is TGTGCCAGTTTAAGTAGGACAGGGGACGAGCAGTACTTC. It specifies CASLSRTGDEQYF.